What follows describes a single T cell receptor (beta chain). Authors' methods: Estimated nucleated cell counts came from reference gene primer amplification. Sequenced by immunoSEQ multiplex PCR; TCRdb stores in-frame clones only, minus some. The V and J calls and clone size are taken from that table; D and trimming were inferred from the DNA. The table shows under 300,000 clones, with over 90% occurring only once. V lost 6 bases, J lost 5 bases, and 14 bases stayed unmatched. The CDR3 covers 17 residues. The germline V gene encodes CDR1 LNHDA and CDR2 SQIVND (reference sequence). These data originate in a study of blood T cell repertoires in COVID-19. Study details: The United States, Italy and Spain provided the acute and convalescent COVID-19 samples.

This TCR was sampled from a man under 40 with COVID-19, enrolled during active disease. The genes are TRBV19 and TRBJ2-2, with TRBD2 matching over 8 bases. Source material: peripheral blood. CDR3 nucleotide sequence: TGTGCCAGTAGAGAAGCCCGGGGACTAGTGAATACCGGGGAGCTGTTTTTT. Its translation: CASREARGLVNTGELFF.